The 28 T cell receptor beta chains given below trace back to one sample, sequenced in a study of T cell repertoires in cytomegalovirus infection. TCRdb fed the reads into MiXCR, producing one record per CDR3 protein. The table includes about 600,000 distinct CDR3 sequences, less than 25% detected once. The sample taken for sequencing was CD8+ T cells from PBMCs. The receptors shown here come from a human donor in good health (CMV status not recorded). Some clones in this sample may be carry-over from other donors' samples.

Many counts were recorded for this clonotype. The chain is built from TRBV7-9 and TRBJ2-5, with a tentative D call TRBD1 (5 bases). V shed 5 bases and J shed 1 base, with 11 bases lying between them. The CDR3 has 14 residues. Germline V CDR1 and CDR2: SEHNR, FQNEAQ (reference sequence). The CDR3 is CASSADTSQETQYF. The CDR3 coding sequence is TGTGCCAGCAGCGCGGACACCTCCCAAGAGACCCAGTACTTC.

In this sample, this clonotype turned up many times. The rearrangement links TRBV7-2 to TRBJ2-1; D possibly corresponds to TRBD2 (5 bases). This CDR3 has 14 residues. Trimming removed 5 bases from V and 3 bases from J, with 11 bases in between. In germline, CDR1 is SGHTA, CDR2 FQGNSA. CDR3 residues: CASSQEGNYNEQFF. Here the CDR3 DNA reads TGTGCCAGCAGCCAAGAGGGAAACTACAATGAGCAGTTCTTC.

The chain is built from TRBV5-1 and TRBJ2-7, with TRBD1 matching 7 bases. CDR3 length equals 17 residues. CDR1 is SGHRS, CDR2 YFSETQ, per germline. V lost 4 bases and J lost 0; bases outside the gene matches: 13. The DNA of the CDR3 is TGCGCCAGCAGCCCTGAACCAGGGACAGCCATCTCCTACGAGCAGTACTTC. It encodes CASSPEPGTAISYEQYF.

There are many counts of this clonotype. The chain carries TRBV7-6 and TRBJ2-7; tentatively, D is TRBD1 (5 bases). Trimming cost V 1 base and J 3 bases, with 10 bases left between them. The germline V gene encodes CDR1 SGHVS and CDR2 FNYEAQ. This CDR3 region has 14 residues. CDR3 sequence: CASSLEGYGYEQYV. The DNA of the CDR3 is TGTGCCAGCAGCTTAGAGGGGTACGGCTACGAGCAGTACGTC.

This clonotype has a count of ten or more. The chain combines TRBV28 with TRBJ1-5; D possibly corresponds to TRBD1 (5 bases). There are 14 residues in the CDR3. V was shortened by 6 bases and J by 0 bases, with 9 bases between the two germline ends. Germline V gene data show CDR1 as MDHEN and CDR2 as SYDVKM. The CDR3 spells CASRLDSSNQPQHF. DNA for the CDR3: TGTGCCAGCAGACTCGACAGTAGCAATCAGCCCCAGCATTTT. The full variable domain, its missing parts supplied by reference TRBV28 and TRBJ1-5, is DVKVTQSSRYLVKRTGEKVFLECVQDMDHENMFWYRQDPGLGLRLIYFSYDVKMKEKGDIPEGYSVSREKKERFSLILESASTNQTSMYLCASRLDSSNQPQHFGDGTRLSIL.

The rearrangement links TRBV27 to TRBJ2-7; 9 bases map to TRBD1. The CDR3 is 11 residues long. The germline gives CDR1 MNHEY, CDR2 SMNVEV (reference sequence). After removal of 8 bases from V and 6 bases from J, the junction contained 2 bases not matched to a gene. The CDR3 DNA reads as TGTGCCAGCCGGGGACAGGGCGAGCAGTACGTC. It translates to CASRGQGEQYV.

A note on this clonotype: Since a much larger clone is just one base distant, this may be a read error. Here the CDR3 DNA reads TGTGTCAGCAGCTTAGGGGACAGGGGGCTTGGCGGGGAGCTGTTTTTT. Residues: CVSSLGDRGLGGELFF. The V and J genes are TRBV7-9 and TRBJ2-2, with 12 nucleotides matching TRBD1. From germline, CDR1 is SEHNR and CDR2 FQNEAQ (reference sequence). The CDR3 totals 16 residues.

The chain recombines TRBV11-2 with TRBJ2-5; 10 bases are a match to TRBD1. Trimming cost V 0 bases and J 4 bases; bases outside gene matches: 8. Germline V gene data show CDR1 as SGHAT and CDR2 as FQNNGV. The CDR3 contains 17 residues. CDR3 protein: CASSLDLGTGARETQYF. CDR3 coding DNA: TGTGCCAGCAGCTTAGATCTTGGGACAGGGGCGCGAGAGACCCAGTACTTC.

This clonotype was seen more than once but under ten times. This chain uses TRBV19 with TRBJ2-1; D is tentatively TRBD1 or TRBD2 (5 bases each). In germline, CDR1 is LNHDA, CDR2 SQIVND (reference sequence). V was pared by 5 bases and J by 12 bases, with 20 bases between. There are 14 residues in the CDR3. Here the CDR3 reads CASSVRDGFFRQFF. CDR3 coding DNA: TGTGCCAGTAGTGTCCGGGACGGATTCTTTCGGCAGTTCTTC.

This clonotype was seen a handful of times. This chain connects TRBV14 to TRBJ1-2; TRBD1 matches 7 bases. The CDR3 is 15 amino acids. Per the germline V gene, CDR1 is SGHDN and CDR2 is FVKESK. V lost 0 bases to trimming and J lost 2 bases; unmatched junction nucleotides: 3. CDR3 loop: CASSQDQQGNYGYTF. CDR3 nucleotides: TGTGCCAGCAGCCAAGATCAACAGGGGAACTATGGCTACACCTTC. The full variable domain, its missing parts supplied by reference TRBV14 and TRBJ1-2, is EAGVTQFPSHSVIEKGQTVTLRCDPISGHDNLYWYRRVMGKEIKFLLHFVKESKQDESGMPNNRFLAERTGGTYSTLKVQPAELEDSGVYFCASSQDQQGNYGYTFGSGTRLTVV.

The chain employs TRBV11-2 and TRBJ2-7; TRBD2 matches 9 bases. V dropped 5 bases and J dropped 3; count of bases not matched to a gene: 8. This CDR3 region has 15 residues. The germline CDR1 and CDR2 sequences are SGHAT and FQNNGV. The CDR3 region is CASSPSLTSGYEQYV. CDR3 nucleotide sequence: TGTGCCAGCAGCCCGAGCCTGACTAGCGGCTACGAGCAGTACGTC.

In its sample, this clonotype was seen a few times. This sequence joins TRBV29-1 and TRBJ1-2, with D perhaps TRBD1 (5 bases). Per the germline V gene, CDR1 is SQVTM and CDR2 is ANQGSEA. This CDR3 contains 10 residues. The V and J ends lost 6 bases and 6 bases respectively, with 8 bases between them. CDR3 protein: CSVPGNGYTF. The CDR3, as DNA: TGCAGCGTACCAGGGAATGGCTACACCTTC.

The J gene is TRBJ1-1, the V gene TRBV9; no definite D call. The CDR3 covers 12 residues. V was pared by 0 bases and J by 7 bases, with 7 bases between. CDR1 and CDR2 from the germline V gene are SGDLS and YYNGEE. The CDR3 reads CASSVGAIEAFF. In DNA form, the CDR3 reads TGTGCCAGCAGCGTAGGGGCCATTGAAGCTTTCTTT.

The V and J genes are TRBV13 and TRBJ1-6; D gene ambiguous. The CDR3 spans 17 residues. V gave up 1 base and J gave up 0 bases, with 10 bases separating them. The germline gives CDR1 PRHDT, CDR2 FYEKMQ (reference sequence). The CDR3 region is CASSLAGKSSYNSPLHF. DNA for the CDR3: TGTGCCAGCAGCTTAGCTGGGAAGAGCTCCTATAATTCACCCCTCCACTTT.

The chain recombines TRBV25-1 with TRBJ2-5; 12 bases are shared with TRBD2. V lost 3 bases, J lost 4 bases, and 12 bases stayed unmatched. The CDR3 spans 18 residues. Germline V gene data show CDR1 as MGHDK and CDR2 as SYGVNS. CDR3 nucleotides: TGTGCCAGCAGTGATGGGGGGGGGTTGACTAGCGGGGGAGAGACCCAGTACTTC. Its translation is CASSDGGGLTSGGETQYF.

Only a few counts were recorded for this clonotype. The chain uses TRBV7-9 and TRBJ1-6; D not certain. The CDR3 extends over 13 amino acids. Germline assignment: CDR1 SEHNR and CDR2 FQNEAQ (reference sequence). V lost 4 bases and J 9 bases, leaving 10 bases between the germline ends. CDR3 sequence: CASSSAALSPLHF. The CDR3 DNA follows: TGTGCCAGCAGCTCAGCGGCCCTTTCACCCCTCCACTTT.

With regard to this clonotype: This may be a read error, as it is one base from a much larger clone. The rearrangement joins TRBV7-6 to TRBJ2-7; D is undetermined. CDR3 length: 14 residues. Germline CDR1 reads SGHVS; CDR2 reads FNYEAQ. The CDR3: CASSLAVVPYVQYF. The DNA for the CDR3 is TGTGCCAGCAGCTTAGCAGTAGTTCCCTACGTGCAGTACTTC.

The V gene is TRBV4-1, the J gene TRBJ2-5; no definite D call. Trimming removed 0 bases from V and 5 bases from J, with 7 bases in between. This CDR3 region has 13 residues. CDR1 and CDR2 from the germline V gene are MGHRA and YSYEKL. CDR3 sequence reads: CASSQDRVETQYF. CDR3 in DNA: TGCGCCAGCAGCCAAGATCGGGTTGAGACCCAGTACTTC.

This clonotype has more than one count but fewer than ten. The chain recombines TRBV19 with TRBJ2-2; D is uncertain. The length of the CDR3 is 12 residues. The V gene lost 1 base and the J gene lost 9 bases, with 6 bases spanning the gap. Germline-derived CDR1 and CDR2 are LNHDA and SQIVND (reference sequence). The CDR3 spells CASSIVGRELFF. The CDR3 DNA is TGTGCCAGTAGTATAGTTGGCCGGGAGCTGTTTTTT.

The chain combines TRBV28 with TRBJ2-5; 8 bases line up with TRBD2. The germline gives CDR1 MDHEN, CDR2 SYDVKM. This CDR3 has 15 residues. V shed 6 bases, J shed 2 bases, and the junction held 8 bases outside the gene matches. Written as DNA, the CDR3 is TGTGCCAGCAGAAAACTAGCGGAGATACAAGAGACCCAGTACTTC. Residues: CASRKLAEIQETQYF.

This clonotype was seen ten or more times. The chain joins TRBV7-2 to TRBJ2-7; 11 bases are a match to TRBD2. V gave up 3 bases and J gave up 3 bases; unmatched junction bases: 4. The CDR3 has 15 amino acids. The germline V gene encodes CDR1 SGHTA and CDR2 FQGNSA. The CDR3 sequence: CASSFGLAGRYEQYV. The CDR3 nucleotides are TGTGCCAGCAGCTTCGGACTAGCGGGTCGCTACGAGCAGTACGTC.

This clonotype was counted at least ten times. V is TRBV28 and J is TRBJ2-3, with a possible D match to TRBD1 (6 bases). Trimming left V 4 bases short and J 0 bases short, with 23 bases between. The CDR3 spans 19 residues. CDR1 is MDHEN and CDR2 is SYDVKM in the germline V gene. CDR3 sequence: CASSSLITRTGHSTDTQYF. The CDR3, as DNA: TGTGCCAGCAGTTCCCTTATTACACGAACGGGACATAGCACAGATACGCAGTATTTT.

This clonotype was recorded a few times. The J gene is TRBJ1-1, the V gene TRBV15; a weak D match, TRBD1 (6 bases). V gave up 5 bases and J gave up 3 bases, with 22 bases separating them. The CDR3 has 17 amino acids. The V gene's germline CDR1 is LNHNV and CDR2 YYDKDF (reference sequence). CDR3 in DNA: TGTGCCACCAGCCCCAAGAGGGGGAACGTTTTGTACACTGAAGCTTTCTTT. It translates to CATSPKRGNVLYTEAFF.

The chain carries TRBV7-2 and TRBJ2-1; 12 bases line up with TRBD2. CDR1 and CDR2 (germline): SGHTA, FQGNSA. The CDR3 has 16 amino acids. Germline trimming cut 4 bases from V and 4 bases from J; bases unmatched to any gene: 5. CDR3 coding DNA: TGTGCCAGCAGCTGGGGGCTAGCGGGGGGGTACAATGAGCAGTTCTTC. It is translated as CASSWGLAGGYNEQFF. The complete variable domain, with remaining parts taken from reference TRBV7-2 and TRBJ2-1, reads GAGVSQSPSNKVTEKGKDVELRCDPISGHTALYWYRQSLGQGLEFLIYFQGNSAPDKSGLPSDRFSAERTGGSVSTLTIQRTQQEDSAVYLCASSWGLAGGYNEQFFGPGTRLTVL.

The V and J genes are TRBV29-1 and TRBJ2-1; 7 bases fit TRBD2. The CDR3 has 14 amino acids. Losses at the gene ends were 3 bases for V and 4 bases for J; bases not matched to a gene: 6. CDR1 SQVTM and CDR2 ANQGSEA come from the germline V gene. The CDR3 DNA reads as TGCAGCGTTGATCAAGCGGGGCTTTACAATGAGCAGTTCTTC. Protein: CSVDQAGLYNEQFF.

Note on this clonotype: A much larger clone differs by one base, so this may be a read error. V gene TRBV28 combines with J gene TRBJ2-1; D is undetermined. CDR3 size: 14 residues. Looked up from germline, CDR1 is MDHEN and CDR2 is SYDVKM. Deletions cut 6 bases from V and 7 bases from J, with 16 bases between. The CDR3 coding sequence is TGTGCCAGCAGCTCAGGACCTTGGAAGAATGAGCAGTTCTTC. Protein product: CASSSGPWKNEQFF.

Turning to this clonotype: This may be a read error, as it is one base from a much larger clone. This sequence joins TRBV7-9 and TRBJ2-1; TRBD2 matches 12 bases. V shed 5 bases, J shed 8 bases, and the junction held 7 bases outside the gene matches. CDR1 SEHNR and CDR2 FQNEAQ come from the germline V gene (reference sequence). The CDR3 has 15 amino acids. CDR3: CASSKLAGGLHEQFF. The CDR3, as DNA: TGTGCCAGCAGCAAACTAGCGGGGGGTTTACATGAGCAGTTCTTC. Filled out from reference TRBV7-9 and TRBJ2-1, the complete variable domain reads DTGVSQNPRHKITKRGQNVTFRCDPISEHNRLYWYRQTLGQGPEFLTYFQNEAQLEKSRLLSDRFSAERPKGSFSTLEIQRTEQGDSAMYLCASSKLAGGLHEQFFGPGTRLTVL.

This clonotype was detected only a few times. The chain is built from TRBV6-2 or TRBV6-3 and TRBJ1-5, with 11 bases lining up with TRBD1. The CDR3 runs to 17 residues. Germline lookup yields CDR1 MNHEY and CDR2 SVGEGT. Trimming removed 6 bases from V and 5 bases from J; junction bases left unmatched: 12. The CDR3, as DNA: TGTGCCAGCAGACCGGACAGGGGGCGAAGAAATGATCAGCCCCAGCATTTT. Protein sequence: CASRPDRGRRNDQPQHF.